These 4 T cell receptor beta chains share one sample of origin, sequenced in a study of cytotoxic CD8 clonotypes in ibrutinib-treated CLL. This table comes from immunoSEQ multiplex PCR, and its TCRdb copy is limited to in-frame clones, with some not included. The sample records some 130,000 clones, around 90% being singletons. The starting material was PBMCs, obtained after 12 months of ibrutinib treatment. These receptors were obtained from a human donor with chronic lymphocytic leukemia.

This clone was counted once. V and J are TRBV5-1 and TRBJ2-3; perhaps TRBD1 as D (5 bases). Trimming removed 6 bases at V and 2 bases at J, with 13 bases between. The CDR3 extends over 14 amino acids. The germline gives CDR1 SGHRS, CDR2 YFSETQ. CDR3 nucleotide sequence: TGCGCCAGCATGACAAGGGGCTCCACAGATACGCAGTATTTT. It specifies CASMTRGSTDTQYF.

The rearrangement uses TRBV23-1 and TRBJ2-1, with D tentatively TRBD1 (7 bases). TRBV23-1 is treated as an ORF (open reading frame) with a function not yet certain. V lost 2 bases to trimming and J lost 1 base, with 18 bases between them. The CDR3 runs to 18 residues. The CDR3 DNA reads as TGCGCCAGCAGTCAAAAGCACAGGGGACTGGTTTCCTACAATGAGCAGTTCTTC. As protein: CASSQKHRGLVSYNEQFF.

The chain joins TRBV19 to TRBJ1-2; a weak D match, TRBD1 (6 bases). The CDR3 totals 13 residues. CDR1 is LNHDA and CDR2 is SQIVND in the germline V gene (reference sequence). Between the trimmed V and J ends, which lost 11 bases and 2 bases, there was a span of 15 bases. The chain's CDR3 is CASSFDRNYGYTF. The CDR3 DNA reads as TGTGCCTCCTCCTTCGACAGGAACTATGGCTACACCTTC. Full variable domain (remainder filled in from reference TRBV19 and TRBJ1-2): DGGITQSPKYLFRKEGQNVTLSCEQNLNHDAMYWYRQDPGQGLRLIYYSQIVNDFQKGDIAEGYSVSREKKESFPLTVTSAQKNPTAFYLCASSFDRNYGYTFGSGTRLTVV.

This sequence joins TRBV7-9 and TRBJ2-1; D call uncertain. Germline values: CDR1 SEHNR, CDR2 FQNEAQ (reference sequence). This CDR3 region has 16 residues. V gave up 2 bases and J gave up 6 bases, with 17 bases separating them. CDR3 loop: CASSLSDLWASNEQFF. In DNA, the CDR3 is TGTGCCAGCAGCTTATCGGACCTTTGGGCTAGCAATGAGCAGTTCTTC.